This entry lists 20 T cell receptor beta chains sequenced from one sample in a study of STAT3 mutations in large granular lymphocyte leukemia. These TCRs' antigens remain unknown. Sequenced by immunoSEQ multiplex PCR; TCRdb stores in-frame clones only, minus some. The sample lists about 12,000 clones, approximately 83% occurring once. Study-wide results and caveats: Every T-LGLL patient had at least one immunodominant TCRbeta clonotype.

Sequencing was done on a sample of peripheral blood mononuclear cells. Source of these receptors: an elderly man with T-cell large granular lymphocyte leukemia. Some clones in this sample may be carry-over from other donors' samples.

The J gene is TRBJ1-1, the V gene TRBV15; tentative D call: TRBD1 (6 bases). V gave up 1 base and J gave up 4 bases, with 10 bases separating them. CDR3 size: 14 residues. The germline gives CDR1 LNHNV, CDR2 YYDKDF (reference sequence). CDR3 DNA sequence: TGTGCCACCAGCAGAGTCAGGGGAGCCACTGAAGCTTTCTTT. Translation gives CATSRVRGATEAFF.

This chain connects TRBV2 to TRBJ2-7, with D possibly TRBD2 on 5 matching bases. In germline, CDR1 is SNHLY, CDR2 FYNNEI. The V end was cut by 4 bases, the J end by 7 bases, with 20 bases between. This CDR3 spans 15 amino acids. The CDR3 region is CASSGPPLGVLEQYF. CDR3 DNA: TGTGCCAGCAGTGGCCCTCCGCTCGGGGTCTTAGAGCAGTACTTC.

The CDR3 loop reads CAWMSSNSPLHF. In DNA, the CDR3 is TGTGCCTGGATGTCTAGCAATTCACCCCTCCACTTT. This chain joins TRBV30 and TRBJ1-6; D is uncertain. The CDR3 runs to 12 residues. The germline V gene has CDR1 GTSNPN and CDR2 SVGIG (reference sequence). Trimming removed 4 bases at V and 7 bases at J, with 8 bases between.

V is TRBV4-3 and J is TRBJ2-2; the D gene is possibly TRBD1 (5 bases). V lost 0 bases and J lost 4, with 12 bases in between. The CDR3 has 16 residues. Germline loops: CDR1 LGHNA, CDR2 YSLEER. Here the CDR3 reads CASSQDLDKSTGELFF. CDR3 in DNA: TGCGCCAGCAGCCAAGATCTGGACAAAAGCACCGGGGAGCTGTTTTTT.

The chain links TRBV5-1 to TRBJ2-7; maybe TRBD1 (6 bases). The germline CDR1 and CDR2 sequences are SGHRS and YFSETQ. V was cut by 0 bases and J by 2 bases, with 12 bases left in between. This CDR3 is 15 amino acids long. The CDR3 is CASSLVGHPTYEQYF. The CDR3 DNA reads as TGCGCCAGCAGCTTGGTGGGACACCCCACCTACGAGCAGTACTTC.

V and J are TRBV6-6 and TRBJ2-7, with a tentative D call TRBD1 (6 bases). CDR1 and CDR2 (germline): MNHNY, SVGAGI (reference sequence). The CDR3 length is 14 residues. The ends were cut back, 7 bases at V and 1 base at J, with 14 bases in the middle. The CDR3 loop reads CASKPGQNSYEQYF. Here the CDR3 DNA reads TGTGCCAGCAAACCGGGACAAAATTCCTACGAGCAGTACTTC.

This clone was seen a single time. The CDR3 sequence is CAWSVGLRLNTEAFF. The CDR3 region has the DNA TGTGCCTGGAGTGTCGGCCTAAGACTGAACACTGAAGCTTTCTTT. This chain uses TRBV30 with TRBJ1-1, with D hard to call. Trimming took 0 bases from V and 0 from J, leaving 11 bases between them. There are 15 residues in the CDR3. The germline V gene has CDR1 GTSNPN and CDR2 SVGIG (reference sequence).

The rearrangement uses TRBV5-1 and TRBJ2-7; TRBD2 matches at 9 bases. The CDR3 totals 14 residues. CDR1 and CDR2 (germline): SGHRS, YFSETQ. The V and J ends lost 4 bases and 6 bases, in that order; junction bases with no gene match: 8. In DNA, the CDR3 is TGCGCCAGCAGCCCGGGACTAGCACAGGGCGAGCAGTACTTC. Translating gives CASSPGLAQGEQYF. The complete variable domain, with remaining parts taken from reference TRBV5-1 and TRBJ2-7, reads KAGVTQTPRYLIKTRGQQVTLSCSPISGHRSVSWYQQTPGQGLQFLFEYFSETQRNKGNFPGRFSGRQFSNSRSEMNVSTLELGDSALYLCASSPGLAQGEQYFGPGTRLTVT.

In DNA form, the CDR3 reads TGTGCCAGCAGCACCCCGGGACAGGGGTCCTACGAGCAGTACTTC. It is translated as CASSTPGQGSYEQYF. The chain uses TRBV7-9 and TRBJ2-7, with 10 nucleotides matching TRBD1. The CDR3 totals 15 residues. The germline V gene encodes CDR1 SEHNR and CDR2 FQNEAQ (reference sequence). Losses at the gene ends were 5 bases for V and 1 base for J; bases not matched to a gene: 5.

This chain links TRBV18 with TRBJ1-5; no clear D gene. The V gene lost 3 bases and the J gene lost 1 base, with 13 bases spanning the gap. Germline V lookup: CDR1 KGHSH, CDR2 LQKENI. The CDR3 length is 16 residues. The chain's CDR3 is CASSPWVLGSNQPQHF. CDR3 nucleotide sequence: TGTGCCAGCTCACCCTGGGTTCTCGGGAGCAATCAGCCCCAGCATTTT.

The CDR3 nucleotides read TGTGCCATAGGACAGGATCAGAACAATGAGCAGTTCTTC. It encodes CAIGQDQNNEQFF. The chain links TRBV10-3 to TRBJ2-1, with TRBD1 identical over 7 bases. The CDR3 spans 13 residues. Germline V gene lookup returns CDR1 ENHRY and CDR2 SYGVKD. V lost 9 bases to trimming and J lost 5 bases; unmatched junction nucleotides: 7.

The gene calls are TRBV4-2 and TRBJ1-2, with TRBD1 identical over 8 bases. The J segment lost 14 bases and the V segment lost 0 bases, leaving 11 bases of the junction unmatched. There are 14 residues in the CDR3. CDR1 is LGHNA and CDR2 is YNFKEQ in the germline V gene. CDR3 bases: TGTGCCAGCAGCCAAGACATTATCAGGGGGCTTTCGACCTTC. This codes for CASSQDIIRGLSTF.

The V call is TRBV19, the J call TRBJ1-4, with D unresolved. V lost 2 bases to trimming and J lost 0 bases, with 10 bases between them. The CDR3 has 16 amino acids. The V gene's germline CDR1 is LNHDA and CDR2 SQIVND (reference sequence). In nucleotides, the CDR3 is TGTGCCAGTAGTATAACAGCAGTTGCAACTAATGAAAAACTGTTTTTT. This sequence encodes CASSITAVATNEKLFF.

The CDR3 DNA follows: TGTGCCAGCAACCACCGGGGAGATAATTCACCCCTCCACTTT. Protein sequence: CASNHRGDNSPLHF. The chain employs TRBV6-1 and TRBJ1-6; D remains ambiguous. V shed 7 bases and J shed 5 bases, with 12 bases lying between them. Germline assignment: CDR1 MNHNS and CDR2 SASEGT. CDR3 length equals 14 residues.

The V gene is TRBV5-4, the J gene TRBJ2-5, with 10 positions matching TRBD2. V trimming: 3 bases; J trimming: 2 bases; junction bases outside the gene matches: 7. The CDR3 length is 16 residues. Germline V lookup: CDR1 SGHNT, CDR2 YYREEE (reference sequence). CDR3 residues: CASSSTSGVNQETQYF. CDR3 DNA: TGTGCCAGCAGCTCAACTAGCGGGGTAAATCAAGAGACCCAGTACTTC.

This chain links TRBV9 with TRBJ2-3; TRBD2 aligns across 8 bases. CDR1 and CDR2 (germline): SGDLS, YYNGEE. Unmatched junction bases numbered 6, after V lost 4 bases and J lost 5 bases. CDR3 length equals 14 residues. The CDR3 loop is CASSKGLGEDTQYF. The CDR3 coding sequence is TGTGCCAGCAGCAAGGGACTAGGAGAAGATACGCAGTATTTT. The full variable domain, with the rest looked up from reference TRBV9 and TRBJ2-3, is DSGVTQTPKHLITATGQRVTLRCSPRSGDLSVYWYQQSLDQGLQFLIQYYNGEERAKGNILERFSAQQFPDLHSELNLSSLELGDSALYFCASSKGLGEDTQYFGPGTRLTVL.

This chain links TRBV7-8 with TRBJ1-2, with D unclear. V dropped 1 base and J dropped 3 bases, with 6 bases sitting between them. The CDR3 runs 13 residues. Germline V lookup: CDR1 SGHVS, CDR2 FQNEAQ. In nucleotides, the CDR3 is TGTGCCAGCAGCTTAGGCCTATACTATGGCTACACCTTC. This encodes CASSLGLYYGYTF. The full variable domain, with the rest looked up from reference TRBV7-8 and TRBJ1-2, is GAGVSQSPRYKVAKRGQDVALRCDPISGHVSLFWYQQALGQGPEFLTYFQNEAQLDKSGLPSDRFFAERPEGSVSTLKIQRTQQEDSAVYLCASSLGLYYGYTFGSGTRLTVV.

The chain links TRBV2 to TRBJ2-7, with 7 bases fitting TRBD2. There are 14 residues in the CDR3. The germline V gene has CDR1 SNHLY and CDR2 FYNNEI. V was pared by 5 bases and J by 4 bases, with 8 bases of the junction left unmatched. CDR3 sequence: CASSLSSGPYEQYF. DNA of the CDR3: TGTGCCAGCAGTTTGTCTAGCGGACCATACGAGCAGTACTTC.

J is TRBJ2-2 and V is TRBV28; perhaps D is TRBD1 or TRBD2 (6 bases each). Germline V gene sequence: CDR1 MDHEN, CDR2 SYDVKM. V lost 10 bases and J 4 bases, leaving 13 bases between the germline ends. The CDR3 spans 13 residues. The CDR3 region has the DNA TGTGCCATACCAAAGGGGGGCACCGGGGAGCTGTTTTTT. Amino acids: CAIPKGGTGELFF.

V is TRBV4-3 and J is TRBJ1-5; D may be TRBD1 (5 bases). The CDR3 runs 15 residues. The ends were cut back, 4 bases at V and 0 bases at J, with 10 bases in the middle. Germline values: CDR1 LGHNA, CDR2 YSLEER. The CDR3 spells CASSRGTDSNQPQHF. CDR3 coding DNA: TGCGCCAGCAGCCGAGGGACTGATAGCAATCAGCCCCAGCATTTT.